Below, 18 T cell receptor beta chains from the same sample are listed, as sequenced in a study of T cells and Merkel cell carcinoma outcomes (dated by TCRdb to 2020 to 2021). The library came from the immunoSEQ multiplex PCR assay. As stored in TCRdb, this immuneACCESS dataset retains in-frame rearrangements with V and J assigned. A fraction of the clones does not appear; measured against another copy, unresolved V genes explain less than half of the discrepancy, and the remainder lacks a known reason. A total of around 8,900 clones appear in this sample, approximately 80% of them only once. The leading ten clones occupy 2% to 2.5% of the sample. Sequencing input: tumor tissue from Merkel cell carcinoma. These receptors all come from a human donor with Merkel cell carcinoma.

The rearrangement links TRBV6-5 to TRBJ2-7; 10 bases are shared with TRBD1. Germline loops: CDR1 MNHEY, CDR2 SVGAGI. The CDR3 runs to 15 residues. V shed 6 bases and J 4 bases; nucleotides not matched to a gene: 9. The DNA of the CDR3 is TGTGCCAGCAGCCCAAGACAGGGGGCCGTGTACGAGCAGTACTTC. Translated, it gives CASSPRQGAVYEQYF.

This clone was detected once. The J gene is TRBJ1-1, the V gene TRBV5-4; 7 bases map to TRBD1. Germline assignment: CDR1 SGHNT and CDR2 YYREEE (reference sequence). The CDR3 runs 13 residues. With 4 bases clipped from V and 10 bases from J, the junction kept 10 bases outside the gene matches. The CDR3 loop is CASSPETGVAAFF. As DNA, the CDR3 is TGTGCCAGCAGCCCTGAAACAGGGGTAGCAGCTTTCTTT.

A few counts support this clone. CDR3 coding DNA: TGTGCCAGCAGCCCGCAGGGGCTAGATCAGCCCCAGCATTTT. Translated, it gives CASSPQGLDQPQHF. This chain uses TRBV6-5 with TRBJ1-5; D might be TRBD1 (6 bases). The V gene's germline CDR1 is MNHEY and CDR2 SVGAGI. This CDR3 region has 14 residues. With 6 bases removed from V and 5 bases from J, the gap between germline ends came to 14 bases.

Written as DNA, the CDR3 is TGCGCCAGCAGTTCCCGACTCGGTTCCGGCAATGAGCAGTTCTTC. This translates into CASSSRLGSGNEQFF. The gene calls are TRBV5-1 and TRBJ2-1; D remains ambiguous. The V end lost 5 bases, the J end lost 6 bases, and 18 bases lay between the germline ends. Germline CDR1 and CDR2: SGHRS and YFSETQ. This CDR3 has 15 residues.

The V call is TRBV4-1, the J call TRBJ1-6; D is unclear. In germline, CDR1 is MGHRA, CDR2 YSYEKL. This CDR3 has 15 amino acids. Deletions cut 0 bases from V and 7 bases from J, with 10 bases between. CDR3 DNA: TGCGCCAGCAGCCAAGATTTCAGGAGGAATTCACCCCTCCACTTT. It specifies CASSQDFRRNSPLHF.

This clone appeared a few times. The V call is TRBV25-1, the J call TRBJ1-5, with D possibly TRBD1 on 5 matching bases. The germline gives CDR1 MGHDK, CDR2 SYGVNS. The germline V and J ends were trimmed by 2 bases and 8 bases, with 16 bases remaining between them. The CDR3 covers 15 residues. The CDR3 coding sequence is TGTGCCAGCAGTGAACATGGGACTTTAGGGGAGCCCCAGCATTTT. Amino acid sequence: CASSEHGTLGEPQHF.

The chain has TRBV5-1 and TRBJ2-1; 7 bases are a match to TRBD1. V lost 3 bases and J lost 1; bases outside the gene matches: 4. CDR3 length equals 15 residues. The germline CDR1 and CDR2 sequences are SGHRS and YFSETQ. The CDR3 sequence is CASSSTGPSYNEQFF. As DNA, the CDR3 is TGCGCCAGCAGCTCGACAGGGCCGTCCTACAATGAGCAGTTCTTC. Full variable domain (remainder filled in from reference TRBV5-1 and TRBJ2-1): KAGVTQTPRYLIKTRGQQVTLSCSPISGHRSVSWYQQTPGQGLQFLFEYFSETQRNKGNFPGRFSGRQFSNSRSEMNVSTLELGDSALYLCASSSTGPSYNEQFFGPGTRLTVL.

The CDR3 protein is CASSPPVRSVTEAFF. CDR3 DNA: TGTGCCAGCTCACCCCCCGTGCGGTCGGTCACTGAAGCTTTCTTT. The chain recombines TRBV18 with TRBJ1-1; no reliable D call. V was pared by 3 bases and J by 4 bases, with 15 bases between. The CDR3 totals 15 residues. The germline V gene encodes CDR1 KGHSH and CDR2 LQKENI.

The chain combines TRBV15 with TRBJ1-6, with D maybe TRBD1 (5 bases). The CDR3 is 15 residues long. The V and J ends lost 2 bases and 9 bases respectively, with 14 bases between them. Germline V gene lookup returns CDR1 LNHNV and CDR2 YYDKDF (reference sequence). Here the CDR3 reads CATSRSKVTASPLHF. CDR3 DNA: TGTGCCACCAGCAGATCAAAGGTGACAGCTTCACCCCTCCACTTT.

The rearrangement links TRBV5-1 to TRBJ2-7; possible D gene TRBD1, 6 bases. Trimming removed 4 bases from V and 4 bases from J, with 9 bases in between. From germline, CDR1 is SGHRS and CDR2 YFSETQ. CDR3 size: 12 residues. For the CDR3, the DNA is TGCGCCAGCAGCCCGACAGGTTACGAGCAGTACTTC. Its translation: CASSPTGYEQYF.

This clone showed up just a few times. CDR3 sequence: CSVEDRWGVTQYF. The CDR3 DNA reads TGCAGCGTTGAGGACAGATGGGGAGTGACCCAGTACTTC. This chain joins TRBV29-1 and TRBJ2-5, with D tentatively TRBD1 (6 bases). Germline loops: CDR1 SQVTM, CDR2 ANQGSEA. Trimming took off 3 bases at V and 7 bases at J, with 15 bases between the two ends. The CDR3 has 13 amino acids.

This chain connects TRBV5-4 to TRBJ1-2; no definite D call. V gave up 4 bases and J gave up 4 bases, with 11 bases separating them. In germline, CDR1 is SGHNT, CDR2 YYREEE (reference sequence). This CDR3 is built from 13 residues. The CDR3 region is CASSDAVSYGYTF. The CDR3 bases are TGTGCCAGCAGCGACGCAGTATCCTATGGCTACACCTTC. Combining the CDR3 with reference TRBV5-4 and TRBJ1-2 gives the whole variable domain ETGVTQSPTHLIKTRGQQVTLRCSSQSGHNTVSWYQQALGQGPQFIFQYYREEENGRGNFPPRFSGLQFPNYSSELNVNALELDDSALYLCASSDAVSYGYTFGSGTRLTVV.

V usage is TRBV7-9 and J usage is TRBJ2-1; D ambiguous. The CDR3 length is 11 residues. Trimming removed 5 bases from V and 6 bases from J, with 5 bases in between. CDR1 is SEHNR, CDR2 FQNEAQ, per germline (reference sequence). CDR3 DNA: TGTGCCAGCAGCACCCTCAATGAGCAGTTCTTC. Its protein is CASSTLNEQFF. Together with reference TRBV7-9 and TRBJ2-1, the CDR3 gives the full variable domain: DTGVSQNPRHKITKRGQNVTFRCDPISEHNRLYWYRQTLGQGPEFLTYFQNEAQLEKSRLLSDRFSAERPKGSFSTLEIQRTEQGDSAMYLCASSTLNEQFFGPGTRLTVL.

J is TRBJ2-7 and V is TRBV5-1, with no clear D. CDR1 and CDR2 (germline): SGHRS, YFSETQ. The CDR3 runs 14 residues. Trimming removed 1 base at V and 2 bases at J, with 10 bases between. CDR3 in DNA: TGCGCCAGCAGCTTGCGGTATGGAACCTACGAGCAGTACTTC. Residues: CASSLRYGTYEQYF.

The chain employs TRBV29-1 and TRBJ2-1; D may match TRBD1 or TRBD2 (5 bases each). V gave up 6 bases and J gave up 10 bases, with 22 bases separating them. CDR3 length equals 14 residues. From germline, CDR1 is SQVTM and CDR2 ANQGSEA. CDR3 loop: CSVGTPGPVSEQFF. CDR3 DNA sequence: TGCAGCGTAGGAACGCCGGGACCAGTTTCGGAGCAGTTCTTC.

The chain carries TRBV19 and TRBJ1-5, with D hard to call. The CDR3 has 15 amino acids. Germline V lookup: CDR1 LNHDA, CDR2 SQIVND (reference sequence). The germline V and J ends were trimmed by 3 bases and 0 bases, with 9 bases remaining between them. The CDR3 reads CASSIYSDSNQPQHF. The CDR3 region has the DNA TGTGCCAGTAGTATTTACAGCGATAGCAATCAGCCCCAGCATTTT.

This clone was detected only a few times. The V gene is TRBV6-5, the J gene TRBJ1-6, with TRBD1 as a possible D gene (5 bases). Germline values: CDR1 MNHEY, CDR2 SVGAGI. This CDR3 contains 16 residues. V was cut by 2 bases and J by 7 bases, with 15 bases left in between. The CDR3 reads CASSYLRPGGNSPLHF. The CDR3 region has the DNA TGTGCCAGCAGTTACCTTCGGCCGGGGGGAAATTCACCCCTCCACTTT.

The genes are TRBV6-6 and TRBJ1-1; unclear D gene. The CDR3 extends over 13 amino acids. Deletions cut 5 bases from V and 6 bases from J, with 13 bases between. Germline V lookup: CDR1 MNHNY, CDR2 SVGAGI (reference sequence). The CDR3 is CASSRQRKAEAFF. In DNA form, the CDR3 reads TGTGCCAGCAGTCGCCAGAGGAAGGCTGAAGCTTTCTTT.